This entry describes one T cell receptor beta chain. The antigen remains unidentified. These data belong to a study of immune evolution from preneoplasia to lung adenocarcinoma. Study-wide results and limits: Normal lung had the highest top T cell clone frequencies.

This CDR3 is 18 amino acids long. V was trimmed by 3 bases and J by 0 bases, leaving 15 bases between them. TCRdb's table, derived via immunoSEQ multiplex PCR, lists solely in-frame clones and lacks some. The table has about 26,000 clones, 65% to 75% seen once. This chain uses TRBV23-1 with TRBJ2-6; D ambiguous. TRBV23-1 is noted as an ORF with a role that remains uncertain. Sequenced: FFPE invasive lung adenocarcinoma tissue. The clonotype was recovered from a person aged 55 to 69 with invasive lung adenocarcinoma. Some clones in this sample may be carry-over from other donors' samples. This CDR3 is CASSHSDHFYSGANVLTF. CDR3 DNA sequence: TGCGCCAGCAGTCACTCCGACCACTTCTACTCTGGGGCCAACGTCCTGACTTTC.